The next 12 T cell receptor beta chains were all read from a single sample in a study of early T cells in non-severe SARS-CoV-2 infection. TCRdb ran MiXCR on the 5' RACE reads and lists one entry per CDR3 protein. The profile covers tens of thousands of distinct CDR3 sequences, with less than 15% appearing a single time and 7.5% to 9% taken by the ten largest. The specimen was whole blood. These receptors all stem from an adult who was a healthcare worker with PCR-confirmed SARS-CoV-2 infection or an uninfected control (not recorded which).

This clonotype was seen many times. V is TRBV5-1 and J is TRBJ2-7; the D gene is possibly TRBD2 (5 bases). Germline CDR1 and CDR2: SGHRS and YFSETQ. V was shortened by 2 bases and J by 4 bases, with 16 bases between the two germline ends. The CDR3 extends over 15 amino acids. The CDR3 nucleotides read TGCGCCAGCAGCTTACGACTATCGCGACCTTACGAGCAGTACTTC. Amino acids: CASSLRLSRPYEQYF. The full variable domain, in which reference TRBV5-1 and TRBJ2-7 provide the parts outside the CDR3, is KAGVTQTPRYLIKTRGQQVTLSCSPISGHRSVSWYQQTPGQGLQFLFEYFSETQRNKGNFPGRFSGRQFSNSRSEMNVSTLELGDSALYLCASSLRLSRPYEQYFGPGTRLTVT.

J is TRBJ2-2 and V is TRBV5-1; 12 nucleotides align to TRBD1. CDR1 and CDR2 from the germline V gene are SGHRS and YFSETQ. The V segment lost 7 bases and the J segment 7 bases; nucleotides outside the gene matches: 8. This CDR3 contains 15 residues. The CDR3 here is CASSRDRGLGGELFF. CDR3 in DNA: TGCGCCAGCTCCAGGGACAGGGGGCTTGGCGGGGAGCTGTTTTTT.

The J gene is TRBJ1-1, the V gene TRBV2; 9 nucleotides agree with TRBD1. Germline values: CDR1 SNHLY, CDR2 FYNNEI. V shed 6 bases, J shed 3 bases, and the junction held 8 bases outside the gene matches. The length of the CDR3 is 15 residues. The CDR3 DNA sequence: TGTGCCAGCAGCCTCCTACAGGGGGCTTACACTGAAGCTTTCTTT. Protein sequence: CASSLLQGAYTEAFF.

This chain's CDR3 is CASTLAVSYNEQFF. Written as DNA, the CDR3 is TGTGCCAGCACCTTAGCGGTCTCCTACAATGAGCAGTTCTTC. The chain couples TRBV12-3 or TRBV12-4 to TRBJ2-1; weak D call: TRBD2 (6 bases). V was trimmed by 7 bases and J by 0 bases, leaving 10 bases between them. The length of the CDR3 is 14 residues.

The chain uses TRBV3-1 and TRBJ1-2; D is undetermined. There are 12 residues in the CDR3. Trimming left V 1 base short and J 9 bases short, with 9 bases between. Germline CDR1 LGHDT, CDR2 YNNKEL (reference sequence). CDR3 in amino acids: CASSQAELRYTF. For the CDR3, the DNA is TGTGCCAGCAGCCAAGCTGAACTCCGCTACACCTTC.

This clonotype was counted at least ten times. This chain links TRBV20-1 with TRBJ2-2; D perhaps matches TRBD2 (5 bases). Germline CDR1 reads DFQATT; CDR2 reads SNEGSKA (reference sequence). The V end was cut by 3 bases, the J end by 4 bases, with 12 bases between. The CDR3 is 14 amino acids. Here the CDR3 DNA reads TGCAGTGCTAGGCCGGGATGGGTCACCGGGGAGCTGTTTTTT. It specifies CSARPGWVTGELFF.

This rearrangement joins TRBV5-1 to TRBJ1-2; D is undetermined. This CDR3 is built from 14 residues. Trimming cost V 0 bases and J 3 bases, with 9 bases left between them. CDR1 and CDR2 from the germline V gene are SGHRS and YFSETQ. The CDR3 nucleotides are TGCGCCAGCAGCTTGGAAGGACGCGACTATGGCTACACCTTC. This encodes CASSLEGRDYGYTF.

There are many counts of this clonotype. The genes are TRBV7-9 and TRBJ1-1; no clear D. This CDR3 region has 16 residues. The ends were cut back, 4 bases at V and 13 bases at J, with 28 bases in the middle. Germline-derived CDR1 and CDR2 are SEHNR and FQNEAQ (reference sequence). The CDR3 bases are TGTGCCAGCAGCTACCTTACCTGGACCGACTGGAGGTTGGGTTTCTTT. Translating it yields CASSYLTWTDWRLGFF. The variable domain in full, completed from reference TRBV7-9 and TRBJ1-1, reads DTGVSQNPRHKITKRGQNVTFRCDPISEHNRLYWYRQTLGQGPEFLTYFQNEAQLEKSRLLSDRFSAERPKGSFSTLEIQRTEQGDSAMYLCASSYLTWTDWRLGFFGQGTRLTVV.

The chain employs TRBV30 and TRBJ1-3, with 8 bases matching TRBD1. The CDR3 spans 14 residues. Trimming removed 0 bases from V and 4 bases from J; junction bases left unmatched: 2. Per the germline V gene, CDR1 is GTSNPN and CDR2 is SVGIG (reference sequence). CDR3 DNA sequence: TGTGCCTGGAGTGTACGACAGGGGGGAAACACCATATATTTT. Amino acid sequence: CAWSVRQGGNTIYF.

In this sample, this clonotype turned up many times. The rearrangement links TRBV5-8 to TRBJ2-7; D gene unclear. This CDR3 contains 13 residues. The V gene's germline CDR1 is SGHTS and CDR2 YDEGEE. Trimming shortened V by 0 bases and J by 5 bases, and 9 bases separated the two germline ends. The CDR3 DNA reads TGTGCCAGCAGCTTGGATAGGGTCCACGAGCAGTACTTC. It is translated as CASSLDRVHEQYF.

There are a few counts of this clonotype. The chain employs TRBV11-2 and TRBJ2-2, with 7 bases lining up with TRBD2. The CDR3 loop spans 14 amino acids. Germline CDR1 and CDR2: SGHAT and FQNNGV. Trimming at V came to 6 bases and at J to 8 bases, leaving 9 bases not matched to a gene. Written as DNA, the CDR3 is TGTGCCAGCAGAACTAGCGAGAGAGTAGGGGAGCTGTTTTTT. This sequence encodes CASRTSERVGELFF.

V usage is TRBV6-1 and J usage is TRBJ2-1; 10 nucleotides align to TRBD2. The trim removed 8 bases at V and 8 bases at J, leaving 12 bases unmatched. CDR3 length equals 15 residues. CDR1 and CDR2 from the germline V gene are MNHNS and SASEGT. The CDR3 loop reads CASELEREGGYEQFF. In nucleotides, the CDR3 is TGTGCCAGCGAGCTGGAGCGGGAGGGCGGCTATGAGCAGTTCTTC.